What follows describes a single T cell receptor (beta chain). Its antigen is still unknown. Investigators merged groups given second doses at roughly 4 or roughly 12 weeks. The data are from a study of T cell responses to AZD1222 COVID-19 vaccine. General study findings and limits: Baseline seropositivity occurred in only a handful of AZD1222 recipients.

In germline, CDR1 is MNHEY, CDR2 SMNVEV (reference sequence). The CDR3 consists of 12 residues. V was trimmed by 6 bases and J by 8 bases, leaving 13 bases between them. Measured with immunoSEQ multiplex PCR; TCRdb has only the in-frame clones, and not every one. The table has tens of thousands of clones, roughly nine tenths seen once. The V gene is TRBV27, the J gene TRBJ1-2; the D gene is possibly TRBD1 (5 bases). The source was peripheral blood, collected 28 days after the second AZD1222 dose. This TCR was recovered from an adult who received the AZD1222 COVID-19 vaccine. The CDR3 is CASRHGGEGYTF. CDR3 nucleotide sequence: TGTGCCAGCAGGCACGGGGGGGAAGGCTACACCTTC.